A selection of T cell receptor beta chains follows, all from one sample in a study of blood T cells in healthy people across ages. MiXCR was run by TCRdb on the 5' RACE reads, yielding one entry per CDR3 protein. This table has some 900,000 distinct CDR3 sequences, more than 25% appearing once. The source material was blood. The receptor set was obtained from a woman at least 80 years old in good health. Each CDR3 is given with its conserved first and last residue. Fields, in order: D gene, J gene, V gene, clone size, CDR3 protein, CDR3 DNA. A D gene is named only where the DNA matches it firmly. The listing skips clone size in some rows; elsewhere it reads once, few, many or a size class.

>-|TRBJ2-5|TRBV20-1|many
CSAFRPPRETQYF
TGCAGTGCTTTTAGACCCCCGCGGGAGACCCAGTACTTC
>-|TRBJ1-5|TRBV28|-
CASIDGGQPQHF
TGTGCCAGCATTGACGGGGGGCAGCCCCAGCATTTT
>-|TRBJ2-7|TRBV7-8|few
CASSPWGHNSYEQYF
TGTGCCAGCAGCCCCTGGGGGCACAACTCCTACGAGCAGTACTTC
>TRBD1|TRBJ1-4|TRBV5-5|-
CASKFDRDRGREKLFF
TGTGCCAGCAAATTCGACCGGGACAGGGGAAGAGAAAAACTGTTTTTT
>TRBD2|TRBJ2-1|TRBV14|few
CASSQAGGLGYEQFF
TGTGCCAGCAGCCAAGCGGGGGGGTTGGGATATGAGCAGTTCTTC
>-|TRBJ2-7|TRBV19|-
CASSILGPTYEQYF
TGTGCCAGTAGTATTTTGGGGCCTACCTACGAGCAGTACTTC
>-|TRBJ2-1|TRBV29-1|many
CSVEPQGGDNEQFF
TGCAGCGTTGAGCCCCAGGGGGGTGACAATGAGCAGTTCTTC
>TRBD1|TRBJ2-7|TRBV7-2|-
CASSTGRRGEQYF
TGTGCCAGCAGCACCGGACGCAGGGGGGAGCAGTACTTC
>TRBD2|TRBJ2-3|TRBV27|many
CASSSTPGLAGGSTDTQYF
TGTGCCAGCAGTTCCACTCCGGGACTAGCGGGGGGAAGCACAGATACGCAGTATTTT
>-|TRBJ2-5|TRBV2|-
CASSRGNGQYF
TGTGCCAGCAGTCGGGGCAACGGGCAGTACTTC
>TRBD1|TRBJ2-7|TRBV7-8|-
CASSLAGQGHSYEQYF
TGTGCCAGCAGCTTAGCGGGACAGGGACATTCCTACGAGCAGTACTTC
>-|TRBJ1-2|TRBV3-1|-
CASSPDTYYGYTF
TGTGCCAGCAGCCCCGACACGTACTATGGCTACACCTTC
>-|TRBJ2-1|TRBV7-6|-
CASSYLTEGDEQFF
TGTGCCAGCAGCTACCTGACAGAAGGGGACGAGCAGTTCTTC
>-|TRBJ1-1|TRBV5-1|many
CASSLYGGRAEAFF
TGCGCCAGCAGCTTATACGGGGGAAGGGCTGAAGCTTTCTTT
>TRBD2|TRBJ2-2|TRBV5-1|-
CASSLAGDFYGELFF
TGCGCCAGCAGTTTAGCGGGGGATTTTTACGGGGAGCTGTTTTTT
>TRBD2|TRBJ2-3|TRBV7-2|many
CASSSTSGGNADTQYF
TGTGCCAGCAGCTCGACTAGCGGGGGGAACGCAGATACGCAGTATTTT
>-|TRBJ2-5|TRBV4-1|-
CASSPTALETQYF
TGCGCCAGCAGCCCCACAGCTCTGGAGACCCAGTACTTC
>-|TRBJ2-5|TRBV29-1|-
CSVDSQSQETQYF
TGCAGCGTTGACAGCCAGTCCCAAGAGACCCAGTACTTC
>-|TRBJ1-1|TRBV7-9|many
CASSLIGTYTEAFF
TGTGCCAGCAGCTTAATCGGCACCTACACTGAAGCTTTCTTT
>-|TRBJ1-1|TRBV14|-
CASSLLTGTMNTEAFF
TGTGCCAGCAGCCTCCTCACCGGGACAATGAACACTGAAGCTTTCTTT
>-|TRBJ2-7|TRBV3-1|many
CASSMPGLGGDEQYF
TGTGCCAGCAGCATGCCGGGACTCGGGGGCGACGAGCAGTACTTC
>TRBD2|TRBJ2-1|TRBV27|-
CASSLVRLAGGINEQFF
TGTGCCAGCAGTTTAGTCCGCCTAGCGGGCGGGATCAATGAGCAGTTCTTC
>-|TRBJ1-5|TRBV4-3|many
CASSQDYGQVLNQPQHF
TGCGCCAGCAGCCAAGATTATGGGCAAGTACTCAATCAGCCCCAGCATTTT
>-|TRBJ1-2|TRBV15|many
CATSRDDKINYGYTF
TGTGCCACCAGCAGAGATGACAAGATTAACTATGGCTACACCTTC
>-|TRBJ2-7|TRBV11-2|few
CASSLTEAREKFAYEQYF
TGTGCCAGCAGCTTAACAGAGGCGAGGGAAAAGTTTGCCTACGAGCAGTACTTC
>-|TRBJ1-5|TRBV6-6|many
CASSHREGKSAQHF
TGTGCCAGCAGCCACCGGGAGGGGAAATCAGCTCAGCATTTT
>TRBD2|TRBJ2-3|TRBV20-1|many
CSARVTGLASTDTQYF
TGCAGTGCTAGGGTCACCGGACTAGCGAGCACAGATACGCAGTATTTT
>TRBD1|TRBJ1-5|TRBV6-2/TRBV6-3|-
CASRYSGTGGGQPQHF
TGTGCCAGCAGATACTCCGGGACAGGGGGCGGTCAGCCCCAGCATTTT
>-|TRBJ1-4|TRBV7-2|many
CASSLGSGAYEKLFF
TGTGCCAGCAGCTTAGGATCAGGGGCTTACGAAAAACTGTTTTTT
>-|TRBJ2-7|TRBV21-1|many
CASSKEIGPGTYEQYF
TGTGCCAGCAGCAAAGAAATAGGGCCAGGGACCTACGAGCAGTACTTC
>TRBD2|TRBJ2-1|TRBV20-1|-
CSASLGLAFEQFF
TGCAGTGCTAGCCTAGGACTAGCATTTGAGCAGTTCTTC
>-|TRBJ1-1|TRBV5-1|-
CASSAGPKWGSGNTEAFF
TGCGCCAGCAGCGCGGGACCGAAATGGGGGTCAGGAAACACTGAAGCTTTCTTT
>-|TRBJ2-7|TRBV28|few
CASMSQAGNYEQYF
TGTGCCAGCATGTCCCAGGCAGGGAACTACGAGCAGTACTTC
>-|TRBJ1-1|TRBV10-2|many
CASSDPGTANTEAFF
TGCGCCAGCAGTGACCCAGGGACGGCGAACACTGAAGCTTTCTTT
>-|TRBJ2-1|TRBV7-2|many
CASSRGVTNEQFF
TGTGCCAGCAGCCGGGGTGTCACCAATGAGCAGTTCTTC
>-|TRBJ2-3|TRBV4-2|-
CASSQFAQSTDTQYF
TGTGCCAGCAGCCAATTTGCACAAAGCACAGATACGCAGTATTTT
>TRBD1|TRBJ1-4|TRBV5-1|-
CASSPWTGDREKLFF
TGCGCCAGCAGCCCATGGACAGGGGATAGGGAAAAACTGTTTTTT
>-|TRBJ2-3|TRBV10-1|many
CASSEAGRADTQYF
TGCGCCAGCAGTGAGGCAGGGCGGGCAGATACGCAGTATTTT